This entry is about one TCR beta chain. J was trimmed by 10 bases and V by 0 bases; bases with no gene match: 13. The CDR3 has 15 amino acids. The germline V gene has CDR1 SGHRS and CDR2 YFSETQ. The entry originates in a study of shared clonotypes between healthy human individuals. Whole-study context: Plates per donor: three CD4 naive, three CD4 memory, two CD8 naive, one CD8 memory.

The assay was immunoSEQ multiplex PCR, and TCRdb's table has in-frame clones only and misses some. The profile covers roughly 1,000,000 clones, with about 84% appearing a single time and 0.5% to 0.6% taken by the ten largest. This receptor was obtained from a man in his late teens or twenties in good health. Some clones in this sample may be carry-over from other donors' samples. Sequenced sample: memory CD4+ T cells from PBMCs. The subset: CD45RA-negative fraction. The V gene is TRBV5-1, the J gene TRBJ2-7, with 7 bases that match TRBD1. The CDR3 DNA sequence: TGCGCCAGCAGCTTGGCCGGGACAGACCCGCGCAATCAGTACTTC. Translated: CASSLAGTDPRNQYF.